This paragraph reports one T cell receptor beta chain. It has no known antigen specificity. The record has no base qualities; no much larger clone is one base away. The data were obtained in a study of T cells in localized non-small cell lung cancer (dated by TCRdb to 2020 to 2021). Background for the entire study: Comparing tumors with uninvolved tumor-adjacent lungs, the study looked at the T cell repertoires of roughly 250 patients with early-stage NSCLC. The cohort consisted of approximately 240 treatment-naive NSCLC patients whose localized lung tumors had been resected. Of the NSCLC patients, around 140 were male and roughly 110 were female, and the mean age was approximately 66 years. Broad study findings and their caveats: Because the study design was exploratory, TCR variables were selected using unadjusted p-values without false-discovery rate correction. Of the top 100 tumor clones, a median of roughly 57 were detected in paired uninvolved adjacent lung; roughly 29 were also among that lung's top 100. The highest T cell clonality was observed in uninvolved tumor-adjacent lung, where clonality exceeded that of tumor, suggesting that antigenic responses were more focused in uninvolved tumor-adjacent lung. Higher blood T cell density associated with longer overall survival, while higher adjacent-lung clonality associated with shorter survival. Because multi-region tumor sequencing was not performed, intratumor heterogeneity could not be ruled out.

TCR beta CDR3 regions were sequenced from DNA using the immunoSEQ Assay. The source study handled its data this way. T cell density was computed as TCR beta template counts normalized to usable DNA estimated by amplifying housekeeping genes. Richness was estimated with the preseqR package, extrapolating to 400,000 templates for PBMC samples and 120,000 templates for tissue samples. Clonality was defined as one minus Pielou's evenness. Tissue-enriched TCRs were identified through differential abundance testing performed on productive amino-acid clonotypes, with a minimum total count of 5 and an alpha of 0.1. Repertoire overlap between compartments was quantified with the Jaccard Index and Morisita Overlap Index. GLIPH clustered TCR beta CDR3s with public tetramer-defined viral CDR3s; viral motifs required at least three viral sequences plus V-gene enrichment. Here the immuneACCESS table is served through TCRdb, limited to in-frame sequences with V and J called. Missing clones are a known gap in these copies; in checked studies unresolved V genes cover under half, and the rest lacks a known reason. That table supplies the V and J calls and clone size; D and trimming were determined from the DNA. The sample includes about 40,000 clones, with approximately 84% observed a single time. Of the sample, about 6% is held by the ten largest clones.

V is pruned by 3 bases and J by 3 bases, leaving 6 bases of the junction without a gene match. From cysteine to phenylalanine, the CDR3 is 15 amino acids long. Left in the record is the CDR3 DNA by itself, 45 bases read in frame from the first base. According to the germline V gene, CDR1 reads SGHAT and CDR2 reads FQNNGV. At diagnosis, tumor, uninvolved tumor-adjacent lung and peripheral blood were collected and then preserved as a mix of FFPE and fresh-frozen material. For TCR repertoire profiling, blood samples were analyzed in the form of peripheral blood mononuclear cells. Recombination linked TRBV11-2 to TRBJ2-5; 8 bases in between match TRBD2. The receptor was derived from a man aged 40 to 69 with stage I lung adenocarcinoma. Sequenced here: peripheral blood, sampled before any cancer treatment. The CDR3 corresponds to CASSFGGGRKETQYF. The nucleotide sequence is TGTGCCAGCAGCTTCGGCGGGGGGCGTAAAGAGACCCAGTACTTC.